Below, one T cell receptor (beta chain) is given with its context. No antigen is known for it. These data belong to a study of cytomegalovirus exposure and HLA in healthy donors. Overall study context: When 398 donors were genotyped, over 80% of them were found to fall in the Caucasian-associated ancestry cluster. Study-wide findings and caveats: High sensitivity and specificity were reportedly achieved when the classifier diagnosed cytomegalovirus status.

The PCR contained 60 Vbeta and 13 Jbeta primers. TCRdb's copy holds only in-frame clones and misses some; the assay was immunoSEQ multiplex PCR. The table shows over 150,000 clones, with about four fifths occurring only once. The CDR3 is made up of 15 amino acids. CDR1 is SGHAT, CDR2 FQDESV, per germline (reference sequence). J gave up 5 bases and V 3 bases, and 7 bases lay outside the gene matches. This TCR came from a male donor in good health and CMV-seronegative. V gene TRBV11-1 combines with J gene TRBJ2-1; TRBD1 aligns across 7 bases. Sequenced sample: PBMCs. The CDR3 is CASSLQGDLNNEQFF. The CDR3 DNA follows: TGTGCCAGCAGCTTGCAGGGGGATCTCAACAATGAGCAGTTCTTC.